Below are 19 T cell receptor beta chains sequenced from a single sample in a study of CD8+CD57+ T cells in acquired aplastic anemia. Patients who underwent sequencing had shown CD8+CD57+ cell expansion by flow cytometry. The use of genomic DNA as template underpinned the TCR beta VDJ and CDR3 profiling. TCRdb re-called the reads with MiXCR, one entry per CDR3 protein. This sample has under 250,000 distinct CDR3 sequences, with approximately 45% found just once. Input material: sorted CD4+, CD8+, or CD8+CD57+ T cells (not recorded which) from PBMCs. Receptor source: a human donor with aplastic anemia.

This clonotype was detected ten times or more. The rearrangement links TRBV20-1 to TRBJ1-2; no clear D. The CDR3 totals 13 residues. Germline V gene lookup returns CDR1 DFQATT and CDR2 SNEGSKA (reference sequence). The V gene lost 0 bases and the J gene lost 2 bases, with 7 bases spanning the gap. CDR3: CSAREADNYGYTF. CDR3 DNA sequence: TGCAGTGCTAGAGAGGCGGACAACTATGGCTACACCTTC.

The V and J genes are TRBV4-1 and TRBJ1-2; the D is unclear. Germline CDR1 MGHRA, CDR2 YSYEKL. Trimming left V 4 bases short and J 0 bases short, with 9 bases between. The CDR3 has 14 residues. The CDR3 DNA reads as TGCGCCAGCAGCCCAATAGGAACTAACTATGGCTACACCTTC. Translation gives CASSPIGTNYGYTF.

The rearrangement uses TRBV15 and TRBJ2-7, with a possible D match to TRBD1 (6 bases). In germline, CDR1 is LNHNV, CDR2 YYDKDF (reference sequence). Deletions cut 8 bases from V and 1 base from J, with 12 bases between. The length of the CDR3 is 13 residues. The DNA for the CDR3 is TGTGCCACCGGCGTCGGACAGTCCTACGAGCAGTACTTC. The encoded protein is CATGVGQSYEQYF.

The J gene is TRBJ2-5, the V gene TRBV9, with a possible D match to TRBD2 (5 bases). The ends were cut back, 6 bases at V and 2 bases at J, with 14 bases in the middle. The CDR3 is 14 amino acids. Germline CDR1 and CDR2: SGDLS and YYNGEE. CDR3 amino acids: CASNRERGQETQYF. The CDR3 DNA sequence: TGTGCCAGCAATCGGGAACGCGGGCAAGAGACCCAGTACTTC.

This clonotype was counted at least ten times. The V gene is TRBV12-3 or TRBV12-4, the J gene TRBJ1-2, with 8 bases that match TRBD1. This CDR3 spans 15 amino acids. J was trimmed by 7 bases and V by 2 bases; bases with no gene match: 9. The CDR3 coding sequence is TGTGCCAGCAGTTTATCGGAGCAGGGGGCCGGTGGCTACACCTTC. Translating it yields CASSLSEQGAGGYTF.

V usage is TRBV7-9 and J usage is TRBJ2-7; TRBD1 agrees at 9 bases. Germline trimming cut 5 bases from V and 4 bases from J; bases unmatched to any gene: 6. The CDR3 spans 14 residues. Germline-derived CDR1 and CDR2 are SEHNR and FQNEAQ (reference sequence). CDR3 sequence reads: CASSPDRGIYEQYF. In nucleotides, the CDR3 is TGTGCCAGCAGCCCGGACAGGGGTATATACGAGCAGTACTTC.

The rearrangement links TRBV2 to TRBJ1-1, with D unclear. With 4 bases removed from V and 0 bases from J, the gap between germline ends came to 12 bases. This CDR3 region has 15 residues. Germline V gives CDR1 SNHLY, CDR2 FYNNEI. The CDR3 protein is CASSVGRTMNTEAFF. The CDR3 DNA follows: TGTGCCAGCAGTGTAGGGCGAACTATGAACACTGAAGCTTTCTTT.

The count of this clonotype is one. V is TRBV10-3 and J is TRBJ2-3; D is unresolved. The germline V and J ends were trimmed by 5 bases and 2 bases, with 17 bases remaining between them. There are 16 residues in the CDR3. Germline CDR1 is ENHRY and CDR2 is SYGVKD. The CDR3 region has the DNA TGTGCCATCAGTTACGGATTTAGAGTTTACACAGATACGCAGTATTTT. Its protein product is CAISYGFRVYTDTQYF.

The chain has TRBV25-1 and TRBJ2-3; 7 nucleotides align to TRBD1. This CDR3 has 16 residues. V lost 3 bases, J lost 0 bases, and 6 bases stayed unmatched. Germline values: CDR1 MGHDK, CDR2 SYGVNS. CDR3 sequence: CASSDPGQFSTDTQYF. In DNA, the CDR3 is TGTGCCAGCAGTGACCCGGGACAGTTCAGCACAGATACGCAGTATTTT.

V usage is TRBV2 and J usage is TRBJ1-2; unclear D gene. The V gene's germline CDR1 is SNHLY and CDR2 FYNNEI. Between the trimmed V and J ends, which lost 8 bases and 1 base, there was a span of 17 bases. This CDR3 spans 15 amino acids. Written as DNA, the CDR3 is TGTGCCAGCTCGGGTCCGACTGCCCTTAACTATGGCTACACCTTC. It encodes CASSGPTALNYGYTF.

The CDR3 spells CASSWDYNSPLHF. The DNA of the CDR3 is TGCGCCAGCAGCTGGGACTATAATTCACCCCTCCACTTT. The chain joins TRBV5-1 to TRBJ1-6; the D is unclear. The CDR3 sequence is 13 residues long. The V gene lost 3 bases and the J gene lost 3 bases, with 4 bases spanning the gap. CDR1 is SGHRS, CDR2 YFSETQ, per germline.

This clonotype was seen only once. Germline is not matched at one junction end, which may reflect a read error. V and J are TRBV6-6 and TRBJ1-5; 7 nucleotides align to TRBD1. The CDR3 has 16 amino acids. Germline V gene lookup returns CDR1 MNHNY and CDR2 SVGAGI (reference sequence). Here the CDR3 reads CVSSYSGTDSNQPQHF. In DNA form, the CDR3 reads TGTGTCAGCAGTTACTCCGGGACAGATAGCAATCAGCCCCAGCATTTT.

The J gene is TRBJ2-1, the V gene TRBV27; a possible D gene is TRBD2 (6 bases). Germline CDR1 MNHEY, CDR2 SMNVEV (reference sequence). The germline V and J ends were trimmed by 0 bases and 10 bases, with 10 bases remaining between them. The CDR3 sequence is 13 residues long. CDR3 residues: CASSLSAGSEQFF. In DNA form, the CDR3 reads TGTGCCAGCAGTTTATCTGCCGGGAGCGAGCAGTTCTTC.

This clonotype was seen once. A single base separates this from a much larger clone, so it may be a read error. The chain combines TRBV7-2 with TRBJ1-2, with D possibly TRBD1 on 6 matching bases. This CDR3 region has 12 residues. Germline V CDR1 and CDR2: SGHTA, FQGNSA. CDR3 sequence reads: CAGRTQGGGYTF. The CDR3 DNA reads as TGTGCCGGCAGGACACAGGGAGGTGGCTACACCTTC. Using reference TRBV7-2 and TRBJ1-2 for the parts outside the CDR3, the full variable domain is GAGVSQSPSNKVTEKGKDVELRCDPISGHTALYWYRQSLGQGLEFLIYFQGNSAPDKSGLPSDRFSAERTGGSVSTLTIQRTQQEDSAVYLCAGRTQGGGYTFGSGTRLTVV.

The chain carries TRBV15 and TRBJ2-5, with D tentatively TRBD2 (7 bases). V dropped 3 bases and J dropped 5 bases, with 13 bases sitting between them. Germline V gene sequence: CDR1 LNHNV, CDR2 YYDKDF (reference sequence). The CDR3 covers 14 residues. The CDR3 loop is CATSRGRGGETQYF. As DNA, the CDR3 is TGTGCCACCAGCAGGGGGAGGGGGGGTGAGACCCAGTACTTC.

This clonotype was seen a handful of times. The chain links TRBV6-1 to TRBJ1-2; D not resolved. CDR1 and CDR2 (germline): MNHNS, SASEGT. There are 15 residues in the CDR3. V shed 3 bases and J shed 5 bases, with 16 bases lying between them. The CDR3 reads CASSERRTSRYGYTF. In DNA, the CDR3 is TGTGCCAGCAGTGAGAGACGGACGAGTCGATATGGCTACACCTTC.

The rearrangement links TRBV5-6 to TRBJ2-5; the D call may be TRBD1 or TRBD2 (5 bases each). The CDR3 has 15 amino acids. V was shortened by 4 bases and J by 2 bases, with 15 bases between the two germline ends. CDR1 and CDR2 (germline): SGHDT, YYEEEE. CDR3 amino acids: CASSISGRTQETQYF. The DNA of the CDR3 is TGTGCCAGCAGCATTTCGGGACGGACACAAGAGACCCAGTACTTC.

In its sample, this clonotype was seen many times. This sequence joins TRBV5-4 and TRBJ2-3; TRBD2 might be the D (5 bases). Trimming shortened V by 2 bases and J by 4 bases, and 11 bases separated the two germline ends. Germline CDR1 is SGHNT and CDR2 is YYREEE (reference sequence). The CDR3 consists of 14 residues. CDR3 residues: CASSLSYGADTQYF. The CDR3 bases are TGTGCCAGCAGCTTAAGTTACGGGGCAGATACGCAGTATTTT.

Concerning this clonotype: The junction does not match germline at one end; this may be a read error. The genes are TRBV24-1 and TRBJ1-1; D is uncertain. Germline loops: CDR1 KGHDR, CDR2 SFDVKD. This CDR3 is built from 13 residues. CDR3 DNA: TGTGCCAGCAGTGAAAGGGCGAACACTGAAGCTTTCTTT. It translates to CASSERANTEAFF.